The present T cell receptor (beta chain) was sequenced within a study of blood T cell repertoires in COVID-19. Overall study: PBMCs, B-cell-depleted T cells, or T cells provided the cDNA or gDNA that made up the material.

The protocol was immunoSEQ multiplex PCR, while the TCRdb copy is restricted to in-frame clones and leaves out a portion. Among about 94,000 clones listed, 75% to 90% were seen once. Trimming cost V 7 bases and J 4 bases; bases outside gene matches: 7. Germline CDR1 is MDHEN and CDR2 is SYDVKM. The CDR3 extends over 14 amino acids. Material for sequencing was peripheral blood. The TCR sequence derives from a human donor in a cohort sampled during active COVID-19. The chain employs TRBV28 and TRBJ2-7, with 10 positions matching TRBD1. The DNA for the CDR3 is TGTGCCAGCATCGGGACAGGGGCCCTTTACGAGCAGTACTTC. Amino acid sequence: CASIGTGALYEQYF.